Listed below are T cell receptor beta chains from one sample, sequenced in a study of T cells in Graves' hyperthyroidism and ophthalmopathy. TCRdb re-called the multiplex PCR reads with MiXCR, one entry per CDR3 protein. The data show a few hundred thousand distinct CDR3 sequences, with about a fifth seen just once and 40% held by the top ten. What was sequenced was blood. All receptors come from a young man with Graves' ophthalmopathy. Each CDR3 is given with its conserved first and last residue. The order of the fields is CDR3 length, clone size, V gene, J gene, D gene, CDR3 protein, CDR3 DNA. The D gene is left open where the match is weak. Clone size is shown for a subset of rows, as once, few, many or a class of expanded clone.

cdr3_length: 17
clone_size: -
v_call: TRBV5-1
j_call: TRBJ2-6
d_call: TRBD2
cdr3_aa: CASSLPGGSSGANVLTF
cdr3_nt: TGTGCCAGCAGCTTGCCGGGGGGGAGCTCTGGGGCCAACGTCCTGACTTTC

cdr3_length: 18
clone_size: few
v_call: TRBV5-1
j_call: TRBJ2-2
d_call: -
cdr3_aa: CASSLMRGPIANTGELFF
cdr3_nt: TGCGCCAGCAGCTTGATGAGGGGTCCTATCGCGAACACCGGGGAGCTGTTTTTT

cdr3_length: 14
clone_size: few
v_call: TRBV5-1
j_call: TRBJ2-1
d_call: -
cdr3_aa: CASSPGQDYNEQFF
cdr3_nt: TGCGCCAGCAGCCCCGGCCAGGACTACAATGAGCAGTTCTTC

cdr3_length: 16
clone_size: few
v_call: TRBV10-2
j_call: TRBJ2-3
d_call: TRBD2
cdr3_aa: CASSESSSGRTDTQYF
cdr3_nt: TGCGCCAGCAGTGAGTCTTCTAGCGGACGCACAGATACGCAGTATTTT

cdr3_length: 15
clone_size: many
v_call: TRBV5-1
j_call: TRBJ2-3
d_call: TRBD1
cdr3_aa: CASSLKGQGTDTQYF
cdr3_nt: TGCGCCAGCAGCCTGAAAGGACAGGGCACAGATACGCAGTATTTT

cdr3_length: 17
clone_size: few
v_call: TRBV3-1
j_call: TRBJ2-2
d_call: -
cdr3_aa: CASSRPGTRWNTGELFF
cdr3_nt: TGTGCCAGCAGCCGCCCGGGGACCAGATGGAACACCGGGGAGCTGTTTTTT

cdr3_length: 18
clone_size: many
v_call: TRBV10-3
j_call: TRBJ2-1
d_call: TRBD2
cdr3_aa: CAISESFRYSGGDHEQFF
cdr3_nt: TGTGCCATCAGTGAGTCGTTCCGTTATAGCGGGGGGGACCATGAGCAGTTCTTC

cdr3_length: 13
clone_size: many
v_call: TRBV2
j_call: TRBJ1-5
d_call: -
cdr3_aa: CASTGESNQPQHF
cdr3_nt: TGTGCCAGCACAGGGGAGAGCAATCAGCCCCAGCATTTT

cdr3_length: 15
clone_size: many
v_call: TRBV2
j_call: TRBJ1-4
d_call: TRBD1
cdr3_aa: CASSDYRGTNEKLFF
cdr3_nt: TGTGCCAGCAGTGACTACAGGGGGACTAATGAAAAACTGTTTTTT

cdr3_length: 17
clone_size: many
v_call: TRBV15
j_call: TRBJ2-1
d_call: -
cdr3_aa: CATSRDPPWLVLDEQFF
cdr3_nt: TGTGCCACCAGCAGAGATCCCCCCTGGCTGGTGTTGGATGAGCAGTTCTTC

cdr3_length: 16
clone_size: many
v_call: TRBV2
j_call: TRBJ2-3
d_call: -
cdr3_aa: CASSEQGTQVGDTQYF
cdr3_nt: TGTGCCAGCAGTGAACAGGGAACCCAAGTGGGAGATACGCAGTATTTT

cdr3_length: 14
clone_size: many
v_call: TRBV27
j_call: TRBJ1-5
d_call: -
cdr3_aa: CASSLLGPNQPQHF
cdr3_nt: TGTGCCAGCAGTTTATTGGGCCCCAATCAGCCCCAGCATTTT

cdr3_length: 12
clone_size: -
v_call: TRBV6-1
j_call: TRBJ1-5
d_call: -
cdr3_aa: CASRTGTQPQHF
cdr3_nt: TGTGCCAGCAGAACAGGGACTCAGCCCCAGCATTTT